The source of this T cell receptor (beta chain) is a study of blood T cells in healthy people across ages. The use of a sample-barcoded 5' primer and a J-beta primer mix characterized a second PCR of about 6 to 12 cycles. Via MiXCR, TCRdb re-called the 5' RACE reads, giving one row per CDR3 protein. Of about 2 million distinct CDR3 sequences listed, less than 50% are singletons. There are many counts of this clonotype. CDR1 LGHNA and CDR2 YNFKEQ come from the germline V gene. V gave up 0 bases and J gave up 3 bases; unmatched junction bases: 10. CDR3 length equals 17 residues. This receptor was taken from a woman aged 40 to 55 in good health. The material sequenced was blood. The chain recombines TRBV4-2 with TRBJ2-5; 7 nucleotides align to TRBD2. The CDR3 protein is CASSQDRTSAGEETQYF. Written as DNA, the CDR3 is TGTGCCAGCAGCCAAGATCGAACTAGCGCAGGAGAAGAGACCCAGTACTTC.